Listed here is a single T cell receptor (beta chain). The antigen is unknown. This CDR3 is 15 amino acids long. Germline V lookup: CDR1 SGHAT, CDR2 FQNNGV. V lost 5 bases and J lost 5; bases outside the gene matches: 7. Produced via immunoSEQ multiplex PCR; TCRdb's table is partial and in-frame only. The sample gives about 13,000 clones, around 70% of which show up once; roughly 11% is in the top ten. This entry is derived from a study of CD4+ T cells in melanoma. Overall study results and limits: Neoantigen-specific CD4+ T cells in melanoma reportedly had diverse differentiation states.

Specimen: cells from a culture (not recorded whether cultured in vitro). The V gene is TRBV11-2, the J gene TRBJ2-7; TRBD1 aligns across 12 bases. The TCR originated in a human donor with melanoma. CDR3 in amino acids: CASSRRGQGANEQYF. Here the CDR3 DNA reads TGTGCCAGCAGCCGCAGGGGACAGGGGGCTAACGAGCAGTACTTC.